The clone carrying this T cell receptor (beta chain) was recorded only once. Its cognate antigen is unknown. An even split of each subset's genomic DNA across several immunoSEQ plates was performed. In the authors' workflow: ImmunoSEQ junction-only sequences lacked quality scores, so their filtering differed. Using immunoSEQ multiplex PCR, the repertoire was profiled, and TCRdb retains in-frame clones only, with some absent. The V and J calls and clone size come from that table; D and trimming were worked out from the DNA. Found here are some 600,000 clones, around 96% of them singletons; the top ten hold about 0.12%. Naive CD8 cells were CD45RO-negative, positively selected for CCR7, excluding terminally differentiated effector memory CD45RA+ cells. The CDR3 contains 19 residues. Germline CDR1 reads WSHSY; CDR2 reads SAAADI. Between the trimmed V and J ends, which lost 0 bases and 1 base, there was a span of 22 bases.

These data are taken from a study of shared clonotypes between healthy human individuals. The study, taken as a whole, reports: A generally larger estimated richness was seen in naive subsets than in memory subsets.

The sample taken for sequencing was naive CD8+ T cells sorted from blood. J is TRBJ2-7 and V is TRBV10-2; D gene uncertain. The sequence came from a woman in her 30s in good health. The CDR3 reads CASSESSALDLSRSYEQYF. The CDR3 DNA sequence: TGCGCCAGCAGTGAGTCTAGTGCCCTAGACTTGAGTCGTTCCTACGAGCAGTACTTC.